This TCR beta chain originates from a study of CD4+ T cells in melanoma. General study findings and limits: Reportedly, melanoma neoantigen-specific CD4+ T cells showed varied differentiation states. A reported correlation linked neoantigen-specific CD4+ T cells to CD8+, macrophage and B cell function.

The germline CDR1 and CDR2 sequences are LGHNA and YNFKEQ. The CDR3 totals 16 residues. The J segment lost 4 bases and the V segment lost 2 bases, leaving 7 bases of the junction unmatched. Generated by immunoSEQ multiplex PCR, the TCRdb table keeps only in-frame clones and is missing some. This table has 15,000 to 20,000 clones, around four fifths appearing once. This clone was detected once. Antigen unknown. The source is a human donor with melanoma. V and J are TRBV4-2 and TRBJ1-2; TRBD1 aligns across 10 bases. Material: cells from a culture (not recorded whether cultured in vitro). The CDR3 here is CASSQTGQGMSYGYTF. CDR3 nucleotides: TGTGCCAGCAGCCAAACGGGACAGGGGATGAGCTATGGCTACACCTTC.